Listed here are 7 T cell receptor beta chains from one sample, sequenced in a study of control samples from healthy donors and cancer patients. Clones were sequenced by immunoSEQ multiplex PCR, and TCRdb holds only the in-frame ones, with some missing. The table has some 140,000 clones, 75% to 90% seen once. The sequenced sample consisted of blood. The receptors stem from a woman in her 30s in good health.

J is TRBJ2-6 and V is TRBV28; TRBD1 matches at 11 bases. V lost 6 bases to trimming and J lost 4 bases; unmatched junction nucleotides: 2. The CDR3 covers 15 residues. Germline CDR1 and CDR2: MDHEN and SYDVKM. The CDR3: CASSGQGAGANVLTF. DNA for the CDR3: TGTGCCAGCAGCGGACAGGGGGCCGGGGCCAACGTCCTGACTTTC.

The gene calls are TRBV18 and TRBJ2-1; 9 nucleotides agree with TRBD1. This CDR3 comprises 16 residues. Germline V CDR1 and CDR2: KGHSH, LQKENI. V trimming: 5 bases; J trimming: 6 bases; junction bases outside the gene matches: 11. The CDR3 reads CASSVLPGQGGNEQFF. The CDR3 DNA reads as TGTGCCAGCTCAGTGTTACCGGGACAGGGTGGCAATGAGCAGTTCTTC.

The chain has TRBV24-1 and TRBJ2-2, with D unclear. CDR3 length: 13 residues. The germline CDR1 and CDR2 sequences are KGHDR and SFDVKD. Trimming removed 5 bases from V and 1 base from J, with 4 bases in between. The CDR3 loop is CATSAQNTGELFF. CDR3 nucleotides: TGTGCCACCAGTGCTCAGAACACCGGGGAGCTGTTTTTT.

The sample holds a few counts of this clone. The chain employs TRBV30 and TRBJ1-1; possibly TRBD1 for D (6 bases). Germline CDR1 reads GTSNPN; CDR2 reads SVGIG (reference sequence). The germline V and J ends were trimmed by 0 bases and 6 bases, with 11 bases remaining between them. This CDR3 spans 13 amino acids. The CDR3 DNA reads as TGTGCCTGGAGTGTGAAAGGGGGGGCTGAAGCTTTCTTT. Amino acids: CAWSVKGGAEAFF.

This sequence joins TRBV4-1 and TRBJ1-2; D might be TRBD1 (6 bases). Germline V gene sequence: CDR1 MGHRA, CDR2 YSYEKL. Trimming left V 5 bases short and J 3 bases short, with 19 bases between. The CDR3 covers 16 residues. The CDR3 spells CASSTNRGDTDYGYTF. CDR3 nucleotides: TGCGCCAGCAGCACTAATCGGGGGGACACGGACTATGGCTACACCTTC.

The V gene is TRBV6-5, the J gene TRBJ2-1; 8 bases agree with TRBD2. Germline V gene lookup returns CDR1 MNHEY and CDR2 SVGAGI. The trim removed 10 bases at V and 4 bases at J, leaving 6 bases unmatched. The CDR3 consists of 13 residues. The CDR3 loop reads CAMREAGYNEQFF. The CDR3 nucleotides read TGTGCCATGCGGGAGGCGGGGTACAATGAGCAGTTCTTC.

The V gene is TRBV5-6, the J gene TRBJ1-1; no reliable D call. This CDR3 region has 14 residues. Germline V gene sequence: CDR1 SGHDT, CDR2 YYEEEE. V was clipped by 2 bases and J by 1 base, with 9 bases between them. The CDR3 spells CASSLIRRNTEAFF. CDR3 DNA sequence: TGTGCCAGCAGCTTAATTAGGAGGAACACTGAAGCTTTCTTT.